Below are 23 T cell receptor beta chains sequenced from a single sample in a study of early T cells in non-severe SARS-CoV-2 infection (dated by TCRdb to the early 2020s). Libraries came from 5' RACE. The run used a NextSeq 500. TCRdb reprocessed the public reads (quality trimming at Q25 with fastp, clone calling with MiXCR) and kept in-frame beta chains. Entries are consolidated by CDR3 protein sequence, retaining the most common genes and DNA. The sample has tens of thousands of distinct CDR3 sequences on record, about 4.9% of them singletons. Around 5% of the sample comes from the top ten. Sequencing used whole blood. The origin of the receptors is an adult who was a healthcare worker with PCR-confirmed SARS-CoV-2 infection or an uninfected control (not recorded which).

This clonotype was counted only a few times. This sequence joins TRBV20-1 and TRBJ2-3; possibly TRBD2 for D (6 bases). V lost 4 bases to trimming and J lost 2 bases, with 16 bases between them. Germline V CDR1 and CDR2: DFQATT, SNEGSKA (reference sequence). The CDR3 is 15 residues long. The DNA of the CDR3 is TGCAGTGCTACCGGGAGCCAAGGTTTCACAGATACGCAGTATTTT. It encodes CSATGSQGFTDTQYF.

This clonotype was picked up a small number of times. The chain employs TRBV7-6 and TRBJ1-3, with D perhaps matching TRBD1 (6 bases). The germline CDR1 and CDR2 sequences are SGHVS and FNYEAQ. The CDR3 spans 16 residues. Trimming cost V 5 bases and J 4 bases, with 18 bases left between them. The CDR3 protein is CASSQETGPRGNTIYF. The CDR3 region has the DNA TGTGCCAGCAGCCAAGAGACAGGACCGCGCGGAAACACCATATATTTT.

V is TRBV12-3 or TRBV12-4 and J is TRBJ2-7; D is uncertain. The ends were cut back, 0 bases at V and 2 bases at J, with 14 bases in the middle. This CDR3 region has 16 residues. As DNA, the CDR3 is TGTGCCAGCAGTTTAGCGCGAGCGTCAATTACCTACGAGCAGTACTTC. Protein sequence: CASSLARASITYEQYF.

This chain links TRBV5-6 with TRBJ2-1, with D possibly being TRBD1 (5 bases). Germline CDR1 is SGHDT and CDR2 is YYEEEE. The CDR3 covers 16 residues. V was trimmed by 3 bases and J by 9 bases, leaving 22 bases between them. The CDR3 nucleotides read TGTGCCAGCAGCTCACGGCTAAGGTCAAGGCAGGGTGAGCAGTTCTTC. It translates to CASSSRLRSRQGEQFF.

This clonotype showed up many times. The chain employs TRBV21-1 and TRBJ2-7; the table calls TRBD2, which could not be checked here. TRBV21-1 is annotated as a pseudogene. This CDR3 is 16 amino acids long. CDR3 nucleotides: TGTGCCAGCAGCAAAGTGACGGGACTAGCGGGGGCCGAGCAGTACTTC. This sequence encodes CASSKVTGLAGAEQYF.

This clonotype was seen ten or more times. The chain carries TRBV7-9 and TRBJ2-1; 16 nucleotides agree with TRBD2. CDR1 and CDR2 from the germline V gene are SEHNR and FQNEAQ (reference sequence). The CDR3 covers 21 residues. V dropped 1 base and J dropped 2; count of bases not matched to a gene: 11. For the CDR3, the DNA is TGTGCCAGCAGCTTAGGGCACACCGGGACTAGCGGGAGGGCCACCTACAATGAGCAGTTCTTC. This sequence encodes CASSLGHTGTSGRATYNEQFF.

This clonotype was recorded many times. The chain is built from TRBV20-1 and TRBJ1-1; 11 bases agree with TRBD1. CDR1 DFQATT and CDR2 SNEGSKA come from the germline V gene (reference sequence). The trim removed 1 base at V and 5 bases at J, leaving 9 bases unmatched. This CDR3 region has 16 residues. CDR3 coding DNA: TGCAGTGCTAGAGCCTCACAGGGGACAGGGGGTACTGAAGCTTTCTTT. Translating it yields CSARASQGTGGTEAFF.

This clonotype was seen at least ten times. The CDR3, as DNA: TGTGCCAGCAGCCTTCGACTAGCGTTCGGCAACACCGGGGAGCTGTTTTTT. This encodes CASSLRLAFGNTGELFF. The chain links TRBV6-2 or TRBV6-3 to TRBJ2-2; 8 bases are shared with TRBD2. J gave up 2 bases and V 6 bases, and 11 bases lay outside the gene matches. Germline V gene data show CDR1 as MNHEY and CDR2 as SVGEGT. CDR3 size: 17 residues.

This clonotype was seen more than once but under ten times. This rearrangement joins TRBV5-1 to TRBJ1-6, with D uncertain. The CDR3 contains 14 residues. Germline lookup yields CDR1 SGHRS and CDR2 YFSETQ. The ends were cut back, 2 bases at V and 9 bases at J, with 12 bases in the middle. In DNA form, the CDR3 reads TGCGCCAGCAGCTTAAGATTCTCCGGTTCACCCCTCCACTTT. Protein: CASSLRFSGSPLHF.

J is TRBJ2-7 and V is TRBV6-5; no clear D gene. The CDR3 length is 15 residues. V was shortened by 5 bases and J by 2 bases, with 16 bases between the two germline ends. Germline CDR1 and CDR2: MNHEY and SVGAGI. The CDR3: CASSESPANAYEQYF. The CDR3 DNA reads TGTGCCAGCAGTGAGTCCCCAGCAAATGCCTACGAGCAGTACTTC.

This clonotype was found many times. The chain uses TRBV2 and TRBJ1-5, with 9 bases identical to TRBD1. J was trimmed by 0 bases and V by 2 bases; bases with no gene match: 11. CDR3 length: 19 residues. The V gene's germline CDR1 is SNHLY and CDR2 FYNNEI. CDR3 protein: CASSENPGQGFSSNQPQHF. The CDR3 DNA is TGTGCCAGCAGTGAAAATCCGGGACAGGGATTTTCTAGCAATCAGCCCCAGCATTTT.

This clonotype was counted between two and nine times. This chain connects TRBV2 to TRBJ1-2, with 9 nucleotides matching TRBD1. V shed 4 bases and J 4 bases; nucleotides not matched to a gene: 7. CDR1 is SNHLY and CDR2 is FYNNEI in the germline V gene. CDR3 length: 15 amino acids. As DNA, the CDR3 is TGTGCCAGCAGTGCCGACAGGGGGATCAGCTATGGCTACACCTTC. Amino acids: CASSADRGISYGYTF.

This clonotype was seen at least ten times. V is TRBV5-1 and J is TRBJ1-1; D remains unclear. The CDR3 runs 15 residues. Germline loops: CDR1 SGHRS, CDR2 YFSETQ. V lost 0 bases and J 7 bases, leaving 16 bases between the germline ends. The CDR3 DNA is TGCGCCAGCAGCTTGGGTAACAGAGATACCCTTGAAGCTTTCTTT. This sequence encodes CASSLGNRDTLEAFF.

This clonotype appeared many times. This rearrangement joins TRBV2 to TRBJ1-1; 8 nucleotides line up with TRBD1. Germline values: CDR1 SNHLY, CDR2 FYNNEI. V was pared by 6 bases and J by 5 bases, with 8 bases of the junction left unmatched. This CDR3 is 14 amino acids long. The CDR3 region has the DNA TGTGCCAGCAGGCCGGGACAGGTTGTAACTGAAGCTTTCTTT. Its protein product is CASRPGQVVTEAFF.

This clonotype was found a few times. The CDR3, as DNA: TGTGCCAGCAGTCCCCGGCCGAGCGGGAGTAACCACGAGCAGTACTTC. It encodes CASSPRPSGSNHEQYF. The chain joins TRBV6-2 or TRBV6-3 to TRBJ2-7, with 8 bases aligning to TRBD2. CDR1 is MNHEY and CDR2 is SVGEGT in the germline V gene. The CDR3 spans 16 residues. V shed 5 bases, J shed 5 bases, and the junction held 14 bases outside the gene matches.

This clonotype came up many times. J is TRBJ1-1 and V is TRBV6-5; 10 bases agree with TRBD1. Per germline, CDR1 MNHEY and CDR2 SVGAGI. The CDR3 runs 17 residues. With V trimmed by 6 bases and J by 1 base, 11 bases remained unmatched. The CDR3 region has the DNA TGTGCCAGCAGGACTGGACAGGGGGGGCGCGGGAACACTGAAGCTTTCTTT. Protein: CASRTGQGGRGNTEAFF.

This clonotype was observed a handful of times. The chain carries TRBV30 and TRBJ1-4; weak D call: TRBD1 (6 bases). The CDR3 sequence is 13 residues long. Per germline, CDR1 GTSNPN and CDR2 SVGIG (reference sequence). Between the trimmed V and J ends, which lost 2 bases and 3 bases, there was a span of 7 bases. CDR3 nucleotides: TGTGCCTGGAGTAGGGGGGCTAATGAAAAACTGTTTTTT. It translates to CAWSRGANEKLFF.

The gene calls are TRBV21-1 and TRBJ2-7; TRBD1, the D gene given by the table, was not confirmed from the DNA. TRBV21-1 is designated a pseudogene. The CDR3 length is 14 residues. This CDR3 reads CASSKLQGVDEQYF. Written as DNA, the CDR3 is TGTGCCAGCAGCAAACTACAGGGGGTTGACGAGCAGTACTTC.

This clonotype came up many times. This sequence joins TRBV10-3 and TRBJ2-1; D is possibly TRBD1 (7 bases). CDR3 length: 15 residues. The V end was cut by 2 bases, the J end by 7 bases, with 15 bases between. CDR1 ENHRY and CDR2 SYGVKD come from the germline V gene. The CDR3: CAISEAGGSANEQFF. For the CDR3, the DNA is TGTGCCATCAGTGAGGCAGGGGGGAGTGCGAATGAGCAGTTCTTC.

This clonotype has a handful of counts. This chain links TRBV6-2 or TRBV6-3 with TRBJ1-2; 7 bases agree with TRBD1. The CDR3 covers 14 residues. Germline V gives CDR1 MNHEY, CDR2 SVGEGT. After removal of 0 bases from V and 8 bases from J, the junction contained 6 bases not matched to a gene. In DNA form, the CDR3 reads TGTGCCAGCAGTTACTCGACAGGGCAAAGCGGCTACACCTTC. Its protein product is CASSYSTGQSGYTF.

There are many counts of this clonotype. The chain combines TRBV19 with TRBJ2-3; TRBD2 matches 8 bases. The germline V gene encodes CDR1 LNHDA and CDR2 SQIVND (reference sequence). The CDR3 totals 15 residues. After removal of 8 bases from V and 2 bases from J, the junction contained 9 bases not matched to a gene. This CDR3 is CASLTSVTSTDTQYF. Written as DNA, the CDR3 is TGTGCCAGTTTGACTAGCGTTACCTCCACAGATACGCAGTATTTT.

This clonotype showed up many times. V and J are TRBV14 and TRBJ1-2, with D possibly being TRBD1 (5 bases). Trimming stripped 0 bases from V and 3 bases from J, with 11 bases between. The length of the CDR3 is 15 residues. Germline V gene sequence: CDR1 SGHDN, CDR2 FVKESK. CDR3: CASSQDLGTYYGYTF. The CDR3 DNA is TGTGCCAGCAGCCAAGATCTAGGGACCTACTATGGCTACACCTTC.

The V gene is TRBV5-1, the J gene TRBJ2-6, with 12 bases that match TRBD2. Trimming cost V 4 bases and J 1 base; bases outside gene matches: 6. CDR3 length: 18 amino acids. Per the germline V gene, CDR1 is SGHRS and CDR2 is YFSETQ. The CDR3 DNA reads TGCGCCAGCAGCGGTACCGGGACTAGCGGGTCTGGGGCCAACGTCCTGACTTTC. This translates into CASSGTGTSGSGANVLTF.